Listed here are 13 T cell receptor beta chains from one sample, sequenced in a study of identical twins. One entry per CDR3 protein results from TCRdb running MiXCR on the 5' RACE reads. The data show approximately 220,000 distinct CDR3 sequences, about a tenth seen once. Sequenced sample: memory (CD45RO+) T cells sorted from blood. Receptors were obtained from a woman younger than 35 in good health.

The chain has TRBV7-6 and TRBJ2-7; 7 positions agree with TRBD1. The length of the CDR3 is 15 residues. Trimming removed 5 bases from V and 0 bases from J; junction bases left unmatched: 7. CDR1 and CDR2 from the germline V gene are SGHVS and FNYEAQ. CDR3 DNA: TGTGCCAGCAGCGCCTCGGACAGGAGCTCCTACGAGCAGTACTTC. It yields the protein CASSASDRSSYEQYF.

This clonotype was found a few times. The chain carries TRBV6-1 and TRBJ2-3; 16 bases agree with TRBD2. Germline V lookup: CDR1 MNHNS, CDR2 SASEGT. Germline trimming cut 5 bases from V and 5 bases from J; bases unmatched to any gene: 13. The CDR3 sequence is 19 residues long. The CDR3 sequence: CASSLDPGLAGGSGDTQYF. Written as DNA, the CDR3 is TGTGCCAGCAGTCTAGACCCGGGACTAGCGGGAGGGTCCGGAGATACGCAGTATTTT.

The chain couples TRBV7-9 to TRBJ2-3, with D perhaps matching TRBD1 (5 bases). The CDR3 runs to 15 residues. Germline V lookup: CDR1 SEHNR, CDR2 FQNEAQ (reference sequence). V was clipped by 1 base and J by 4 bases, with 12 bases between them. Written as DNA, the CDR3 is TGTGCCAGCAGCTTAGGCCCGACAGTCTCAGATACGCAGTATTTT. Encoded protein: CASSLGPTVSDTQYF.

The CDR3 loop reads CSASLALSTDTQYF. CDR3 DNA sequence: TGCAGTGCTAGCTTAGCGCTCTCCACAGATACGCAGTATTTT. This chain joins TRBV20-1 and TRBJ2-3; perhaps TRBD2 as D (5 bases). Per the germline V gene, CDR1 is DFQATT and CDR2 is SNEGSKA (reference sequence). The CDR3 sequence is 14 residues long. The ends were cut back, 3 bases at V and 2 bases at J, with 12 bases in the middle.

In this sample, this clonotype turned up many times. The chain joins TRBV27 to TRBJ2-2, with TRBD2 identical over 10 bases. Trimming took 3 bases from V and 5 from J; bases not matched to a gene: 6. The CDR3 sequence is 16 residues long. Germline V gene data show CDR1 as MNHEY and CDR2 as SMNVEV (reference sequence). The CDR3 loop is CASSLAGSGRTGELFF. DNA for the CDR3: TGTGCCAGCAGTTTGGCTGGTAGCGGGAGGACCGGGGAGCTGTTTTTT.

The chain uses TRBV10-1 and TRBJ2-7; a possible D gene is TRBD2 (5 bases). CDR3 length: 14 residues. Germline V lookup: CDR1 WNHNN, CDR2 SYGVQD (reference sequence). V gave up 1 base and J gave up 3 bases, with 10 bases separating them. CDR3 sequence (DNA): TGCGCCAGCAGTGAGTTTGAGGGAGACTACGAGCAGTACTTC. This translates into CASSEFEGDYEQYF.

This clonotype showed up just a few times. The V gene is TRBV20-1, the J gene TRBJ2-3; TRBD2 aligns across 10 bases. In germline, CDR1 is DFQATT, CDR2 SNEGSKA (reference sequence). V lost 5 bases to trimming and J lost 4 bases; unmatched junction nucleotides: 3. CDR3 length: 13 residues. CDR3: CSAGGLAADTQYF. CDR3 sequence (DNA): TGCAGTGCTGGAGGACTAGCGGCAGATACGCAGTATTTT.

This clonotype has ten or more counts. The rearrangement links TRBV15 to TRBJ2-4; TRBD2 aligns across 8 bases. V was pared by 6 bases and J by 1 base, with 5 bases of the junction left unmatched. Germline V gene sequence: CDR1 LNHNV, CDR2 YYDKDF (reference sequence). CDR3 size: 15 residues. The DNA of the CDR3 is TGTGCCACCAGTCCGGGGGGGCCGGCCAAAAACATTCAGTACTTC. This sequence encodes CATSPGGPAKNIQYF. The full variable domain, in which reference TRBV15 and TRBJ2-4 provide the parts outside the CDR3, is DAMVIQNPRYQVTQFGKPVTLSCSQTLNHNVMYWYQQKSSQAPKLLFHYYDKDFNNEADTPDNFQSRRPNTSFCFLDIRSPGLGDTAMYLCATSPGGPAKNIQYFGAGTRLSVL.

This clonotype was seen many times. The V and J genes are TRBV20-1 and TRBJ2-1; no definite D call. V lost 0 bases and J lost 8, with 8 bases in between. The CDR3 has 12 residues. Germline V gene sequence: CDR1 DFQATT, CDR2 SNEGSKA (reference sequence). The DNA for the CDR3 is TGCAGTGCTAGAGAAGGAACTTATGAGCAGTTCTTC. Translating it yields CSAREGTYEQFF.

This clonotype has only a few counts. The genes are TRBV29-1 and TRBJ2-5; D gene ambiguous. Germline assignment: CDR1 SQVTM and CDR2 ANQGSEA. Trimming shortened V by 7 bases and J by 0 bases, and 9 bases separated the two germline ends. The CDR3 totals 12 residues. CDR3 nucleotides: TGCAGCGCTTGGGCTAACCAAGAGACCCAGTACTTC. It translates to CSAWANQETQYF.

In this sample, this clonotype turned up a few times. The chain has TRBV18 and TRBJ2-7, with a possible D match to TRBD1 (6 bases). This CDR3 is 14 amino acids long. Looked up from germline, CDR1 is KGHSH and CDR2 is LQKENI. Between the trimmed V and J ends, which lost 4 bases and 2 bases, there was a span of 12 bases. CDR3 region: CASSRPGHPYEQYF. The CDR3 nucleotides read TGTGCCAGCTCACGGCCGGGACACCCCTACGAGCAGTACTTC.

The chain is built from TRBV5-5 and TRBJ2-3; D unresolved. The length of the CDR3 is 13 residues. V lost 5 bases and J 4 bases, leaving 11 bases between the germline ends. The germline V gene encodes CDR1 SGHKS and CDR2 YYEKEE (reference sequence). CDR3 DNA: TGTGCCAGCAGTCCGGTCTTTGCAGATACGCAGTATTTT. The encoded protein is CASSPVFADTQYF.

This rearrangement joins TRBV20-1 to TRBJ1-1, with no clear D. The germline V gene has CDR1 DFQATT and CDR2 SNEGSKA (reference sequence). The CDR3 runs to 12 residues. Trimming shortened V by 3 bases and J by 6 bases, and 11 bases separated the two germline ends. CDR3 loop: CSARPPLAEAFF. In DNA, the CDR3 is TGCAGTGCTAGGCCGCCCTTGGCTGAAGCTTTCTTT.